These 9 T cell receptor beta chains originate from one sample sequenced in a study of blood T cells in healthy people across ages. Combining a sample-barcoded 5' primer with a J-beta primer mix, a second PCR ran for about 6 to 11 cycles. TCRdb passed the 5' RACE reads through MiXCR, listing each CDR3 protein once. The table has 760,000 or so distinct CDR3 sequences, about 25% seen once. These data were also reused for a study on T cells of mothers and their children.

The sample comprised blood. The source is a boy younger than 18 in good health.

The rearrangement uses TRBV13 and TRBJ2-7; D is undetermined. Trimming took off 4 bases at V and 1 base at J, with 17 bases between the two ends. Germline lookup yields CDR1 PRHDT and CDR2 FYEKMQ (reference sequence). This CDR3 is 16 amino acids long. DNA of the CDR3: TGTGCCAGCAGCTCGATTCGACAAGCAAGGTCCTACGAGCAGTACTTC. Translation gives CASSSIRQARSYEQYF.

This clonotype was seen more than once but under ten times. The chain uses TRBV4-1 and TRBJ2-6; D remains unclear. Germline CDR1 and CDR2: MGHRA and YSYEKL. This CDR3 is built from 16 residues. Trimming cost V 1 base and J 1 base, with 8 bases left between them. The CDR3 here is CASSQVVKSGANVLTF. The CDR3 DNA reads as TGCGCCAGCAGCCAAGTAGTGAAATCTGGGGCCAACGTCCTGACTTTC.

This clonotype was recorded a few times. Compared with germline, one end of the junction differs, possibly owing to a read error. The rearrangement joins TRBV25-1 to TRBJ1-2; 10 bases agree with TRBD1. Germline loops: CDR1 MGHDK, CDR2 SYGVNS. CDR3 length equals 14 residues. This CDR3 is CANSWGQGIGGYTF. Here the CDR3 DNA reads TGTGCCAACAGTTGGGGACAGGGGATAGGTGGCTACACCTTC.

The chain couples TRBV5-1 to TRBJ2-1, with 9 positions matching TRBD2. Per germline, CDR1 SGHRS and CDR2 YFSETQ. The CDR3 consists of 15 residues. Trimming at V came to 4 bases and at J to 7 bases, leaving 9 bases not matched to a gene. The CDR3 region is CASSVLAGPENEQFF. In DNA, the CDR3 is TGCGCCAGCAGCGTACTAGCGGGTCCTGAAAATGAGCAGTTCTTC.

The chain is built from TRBV7-2 and TRBJ2-7, with unresolved D. Trimming shortened V by 0 bases and J by 2 bases, and 14 bases separated the two germline ends. Germline V gene lookup returns CDR1 SGHTA and CDR2 FQGNSA. The CDR3 loop spans 16 amino acids. The CDR3 is CASSLAYGVSAYEQYF. Here the CDR3 DNA reads TGTGCCAGCAGCTTAGCGTACGGTGTATCGGCCTACGAGCAGTACTTC.

V is TRBV4-3 and J is TRBJ2-1; D not certain. The DNA end favors TRBJ2-7, so the J call may be wrong. CDR3 length equals 15 residues. Germline CDR1 reads LGHNA; CDR2 reads YSLEER. CDR3: CASSQEVGSPYEQYF. The DNA of the CDR3 is TGCGCCAGCAGCCAAGAGGTGGGCAGTCCCTACGAGCAGTACTTC.

This chain connects TRBV6-6 to TRBJ2-7; TRBD1 is a possible D gene (5 bases). The V gene lost 4 bases and the J gene lost 2 bases, with 18 bases spanning the gap. The length of the CDR3 is 16 residues. CDR1 MNHNY and CDR2 SVGAGI come from the germline V gene (reference sequence). The CDR3 DNA follows: TGTGCCAGCAGTTCAGTTGACAGTGCCGAAACCTACGAGCAGTACTTC. Amino acids: CASSSVDSAETYEQYF.

This clonotype was observed a few times. This chain uses TRBV29-1 with TRBJ1-1, with D uncertain. V was cut by 8 bases and J by 1 base, with 14 bases left in between. The germline V gene encodes CDR1 SQVTM and CDR2 ANQGSEA. This CDR3 spans 13 amino acids. The CDR3 DNA is TGCAGCTTGGGTGGGCAGCAGAACACTGAAGCTTTCTTT. It specifies CSLGGQQNTEAFF.

This chain uses TRBV7-8 with TRBJ2-7, with 7 positions matching TRBD2. The germline gives CDR1 SGHVS, CDR2 FQNEAQ. This CDR3 has 13 residues. With V trimmed by 6 bases and J by 2 bases, 4 bases remained unmatched. The CDR3 DNA follows: TGTGCCAGCAGGGCGGGAGTCACCTACGAGCAGTACTTC. This translates into CASRAGVTYEQYF.